These 24 T cell receptor beta chains were all obtained from the same sample, sequenced in a study of blood T cell repertoires in COVID-19. Profiled with immunoSEQ multiplex PCR; TCRdb holds only in-frame clones, not every one. This table holds about 380,000 clones, more than 75% found once. The sample taken for sequencing was peripheral blood. The receptors here all came from a human donor with acute or convalescent COVID-19. The donor label of this sample is uncertain.

The chain carries TRBV6-1 and TRBJ1-6, with 7 bases lining up with TRBD1. The germline CDR1 and CDR2 sequences are MNHNS and SASEGT. Trimming took 0 bases from V and 7 from J; bases not matched to a gene: 3. The CDR3 spans 15 residues. DNA for the CDR3: TGTGCCAGCAGTGAAGCGGACAGGCTGAATTCACCCCTCCACTTT. As protein: CASSEADRLNSPLHF.

The chain is built from TRBV25-1 and TRBJ2-2, with TRBD1 identical over 7 bases. The germline CDR1 and CDR2 sequences are MGHDK and SYGVNS. V lost 2 bases and J lost 5; bases outside the gene matches: 8. The CDR3 runs to 16 residues. CDR3 region: CASSEGQGTETGELFF. In nucleotides, the CDR3 is TGTGCCAGCAGTGAAGGTCAGGGGACAGAAACCGGGGAGCTGTTTTTT.

This clone was counted many times. V gene TRBV6-6 combines with J gene TRBJ2-1; 13 bases map to TRBD2. This CDR3 comprises 14 residues. Germline V gene sequence: CDR1 MNHNY, CDR2 SVGAGI (reference sequence). V lost 6 bases and J lost 7; bases outside the gene matches: 3. CDR3 sequence (DNA): TGTGCCAGCAGAGGACTAGCGGGAGAAAATGAGCAGTTCTTC. The encoded protein is CASRGLAGENEQFF.

The V gene is TRBV6-5, the J gene TRBJ2-7, with 7 bases that match TRBD1. There are 13 residues in the CDR3. CDR1 MNHEY and CDR2 SVGAGI come from the germline V gene. With V trimmed by 6 bases and J by 5 bases, 7 bases remained unmatched. CDR3 region: CASRVTGWDEQYF. DNA for the CDR3: TGTGCCAGCAGGGTGACAGGGTGGGACGAGCAGTACTTC.

CDR3 loop: CASSPGQGGTGELFF. The DNA of the CDR3 is TGTGCCAGCTCACCGGGACAGGGAGGCACCGGGGAGCTGTTTTTT. The rearrangement uses TRBV18 and TRBJ2-2; 9 nucleotides agree with TRBD1. Losses at the gene ends were 3 bases for V and 4 bases for J; bases not matched to a gene: 3. CDR1 is KGHSH, CDR2 LQKENI, per germline. This CDR3 is 15 amino acids long.

The genes are TRBV5-6 and TRBJ2-2; 9 bases map to TRBD2. Germline loops: CDR1 SGHDT, CDR2 YYEEEE. CDR3 length: 17 amino acids. Trimming removed 6 bases from V and 5 bases from J; junction bases left unmatched: 14. The DNA for the CDR3 is TGTGCCAGCAACCCCCCTCCGGGACTAGCCAAAACCGGGGAGCTGTTTTTT. The encoded protein is CASNPPPGLAKTGELFF.

This clone was seen only once. V usage is TRBV28 and J usage is TRBJ1-4, with a tentative D call TRBD1 (5 bases). The V and J ends lost 6 bases and 0 bases respectively, with 14 bases between them. Germline loops: CDR1 MDHEN, CDR2 SYDVKM. This CDR3 comprises 16 residues. CDR3 protein: CASRRDFSATNEKLFF. The CDR3 bases are TGTGCCAGCAGAAGGGACTTCTCTGCAACTAATGAAAAACTGTTTTTT.

The V gene is TRBV27, the J gene TRBJ2-2; D not resolved. V dropped 4 bases and J dropped 2 bases, with 11 bases sitting between them. The CDR3 has 15 amino acids. Germline V CDR1 and CDR2: MNHEY, SMNVEV (reference sequence). The chain's CDR3 is CASSSRPGNTGELFF. CDR3 coding DNA: TGTGCCAGCAGTTCACGGCCAGGAAACACCGGGGAGCTGTTTTTT.

The rearrangement links TRBV5-1 to TRBJ1-2; TRBD1 matches at 7 bases. V lost 4 bases to trimming and J lost 0 bases; unmatched junction nucleotides: 6. Germline CDR1 and CDR2: SGHRS and YFSETQ. The CDR3 has 15 residues. The CDR3: CASSPRTGTNYGYTF. For the CDR3, the DNA is TGCGCCAGCAGCCCCCGGACAGGAACTAACTATGGCTACACCTTC.

The J gene is TRBJ1-2, the V gene TRBV29-1; TRBD1 agrees at 7 bases. The CDR3 covers 13 residues. V shed 7 bases and J 4 bases; nucleotides not matched to a gene: 9. The V gene's germline CDR1 is SQVTM and CDR2 ANQGSEA. The chain's CDR3 is CSARVGGSYGYTF. CDR3 nucleotide sequence: TGCAGCGCCCGGGTAGGGGGCAGCTATGGCTACACCTTC.

The chain couples TRBV4-1 to TRBJ2-7; D call uncertain. Trimming cost V 0 bases and J 1 base, with 10 bases left between them. Germline V gives CDR1 MGHRA, CDR2 YSYEKL. The CDR3 length is 15 residues. CDR3 protein: CASSQDVNLSYEQYF. As DNA, the CDR3 is TGCGCCAGCAGCCAAGATGTCAACCTATCCTACGAGCAGTACTTC.

V and J are TRBV5-8 and TRBJ1-2, with 8 bases matching TRBD1. This CDR3 comprises 13 residues. Trimming at V came to 4 bases and at J to 10 bases, leaving 9 bases not matched to a gene. From germline, CDR1 is SGHTS and CDR2 YDEGEE. CDR3 nucleotides: TGTGCCAGCAGCCCTAGGACAGGGAAGGCCTACACCTTC. This translates into CASSPRTGKAYTF.

The V gene is TRBV19, the J gene TRBJ1-2, with D possibly matching TRBD1 (6 bases). The V gene's germline CDR1 is LNHDA and CDR2 SQIVND (reference sequence). The V and J ends lost 0 bases and 3 bases respectively, with 14 bases between them. This CDR3 has 16 amino acids. The DNA for the CDR3 is TGTGCCAGTAGTATAGATCGAAGGCCAGGGGACTATGGCTACACCTTC. This gives the protein CASSIDRRPGDYGYTF. Filled out from reference TRBV19 and TRBJ1-2, the complete variable domain reads DGGITQSPKYLFRKEGQNVTLSCEQNLNHDAMYWYRQDPGQGLRLIYYSQIVNDFQKGDIAEGYSVSREKKESFPLTVTSAQKNPTAFYLCASSIDRRPGDYGYTFGSGTRLTVV.

V is TRBV29-1 and J is TRBJ2-3, with a possible D match to TRBD2 (5 bases). Germline V gene data show CDR1 as SQVTM and CDR2 as ANQGSEA. V lost 5 bases to trimming and J lost 0 bases, with 12 bases between them. This CDR3 has 14 residues. CDR3 residues: CSVSRGASTDTQYF. CDR3 coding DNA: TGCAGCGTTAGTCGGGGAGCTAGCACAGATACGCAGTATTTT.

This chain uses TRBV3-1 (or the pseudogene TRBV3-2) with TRBJ1-4; a weak D match, TRBD1 (5 bases). Germline assignment: CDR1 LGHDT and CDR2 YNNKEL (reference sequence). The CDR3 length is 16 residues. Trimming removed 4 bases from V and 2 bases from J, with 14 bases in between. CDR3 residues: CASSLRAGGTNEKLFF. The CDR3 DNA sequence: TGTGCCAGCAGCCTCCGGGCGGGGGGTACTAATGAAAAACTGTTTTTT.

The CDR3 spells CASSQDVSHEQYF. In DNA, the CDR3 is TGTGCCAGCAGCCAAGACGTATCCCACGAGCAGTACTTC. The rearrangement links TRBV3-1 (or the pseudogene TRBV3-2) to TRBJ2-7, with D uncertain. Germline V CDR1 and CDR2: LGHDT, YNNKEL (reference sequence). The CDR3 covers 13 residues. The germline V and J ends were trimmed by 0 bases and 5 bases, with 8 bases remaining between them.

In DNA, the CDR3 is TGTGCCAGCAGTTTATTAGGTGTGGCGGGACAGCTAAAAGAGACCCAGTACTTC. It is translated as CASSLLGVAGQLKETQYF. V is TRBV27 and J is TRBJ2-5; tentative D call: TRBD1 (7 bases). V was shortened by 1 base and J by 3 bases, with 21 bases between the two germline ends. Germline-derived CDR1 and CDR2 are MNHEY and SMNVEV (reference sequence). There are 18 residues in the CDR3.

This clone was detected only a few times. The chain recombines TRBV28 with TRBJ1-4; the match to TRBD1 covers 9 bases. CDR3 length: 11 amino acids. The junction had 6 bases not matched to a gene; V was cut back by 11 bases and J by 11 bases. CDR1 and CDR2 from the germline V gene are MDHEN and SYDVKM. CDR3 DNA sequence: TGTGCCGGCGGGACAGGGAGGAAACTGTTTTTT. It encodes CAGGTGRKLFF.

V gene TRBV28 combines with J gene TRBJ2-7, with D possibly being TRBD2 (6 bases). V was clipped by 6 bases and J by 4 bases, with 16 bases between them. Germline loops: CDR1 MDHEN, CDR2 SYDVKM. This CDR3 comprises 14 residues. CDR3 coding DNA: TGTGCCAGCAGGGGATCGGGGGTTAAATACGAGCAGTACTTC. Protein sequence: CASRGSGVKYEQYF.

The count of this clone is one. The chain has TRBV6-6 and TRBJ1-2; a possible D gene is TRBD1 (5 bases). The CDR3 totals 13 residues. Germline CDR1 is MNHNY and CDR2 is SVGAGI (reference sequence). The ends were cut back, 3 bases at V and 6 bases at J, with 11 bases in the middle. In nucleotides, the CDR3 is TGTGCCAGCAGTTATAGCGGGGCGGATGGCTACACCTTC. Translation gives CASSYSGADGYTF.

The chain links TRBV5-1 to TRBJ2-7; 7 bases are a match to TRBD2. This CDR3 has 16 residues. V shed 4 bases, J shed 8 bases, and the junction held 18 bases outside the gene matches. CDR1 SGHRS and CDR2 YFSETQ come from the germline V gene. The CDR3 DNA reads as TGCGCCAGCAGCCCAAGGGAGAGCGGGGCGTCTATGCAGCAGTACTTC. This gives the protein CASSPRESGASMQQYF.

J is TRBJ2-2 and V is TRBV6-2 or TRBV6-3; D remains unclear. The CDR3 has 12 residues. CDR1 and CDR2 (germline): MNHEY, SVGEGT. V was cut by 5 bases and J by 4 bases, with 5 bases left in between. This CDR3 reads CASSLFTGELFF. In nucleotides, the CDR3 is TGTGCCAGCAGTCTCTTCACCGGGGAGCTGTTTTTT.

This chain links TRBV27 with TRBJ1-2; D unclear. This CDR3 comprises 15 residues. Per the germline V gene, CDR1 is MNHEY and CDR2 is SMNVEV (reference sequence). Trimming took off 2 bases at V and 8 bases at J, with 18 bases between the two ends. CDR3 bases: TGTGCCAGCAGTTTAAAAGGCTTCCTCACTATGGGCTACACCTTC. This gives the protein CASSLKGFLTMGYTF.

The rearrangement uses TRBV3-1 (or the pseudogene TRBV3-2) and TRBJ2-1; no clear D gene. CDR3 length: 13 residues. Trimming pared 0 bases from V and 9 bases from J, leaving 9 bases between. Germline lookup yields CDR1 LGHDT and CDR2 YNNKEL (reference sequence). In DNA, the CDR3 is TGTGCCAGCAGCCAAGATGCGGCGCTTGAGCAGTTCTTC. This encodes CASSQDAALEQFF.